A selection of T cell receptor beta chains follows, all from one sample in a study of OX40 agonist ivuxolimab in advanced cancers. Measured with immunoSEQ multiplex PCR; TCRdb has only the in-frame clones, and not every one. The sample has about 79,000 clones, 85% to 90% seen once; the top ten hold about an eighth. This specimen consisted of CD4+ or CD8+ T cells sorted from blood, obtained in a trial of the OX40 agonist ivuxolimab. Receptors were obtained from an adult with an advanced solid tumor such as melanoma, head and neck, liver or kidney cancer. Each CDR3 is given with its conserved first and last residue. The order of the fields is CDR3 length, V gene, D gene, clone size, J gene, CDR3 DNA, CDR3 protein. D genes are given only for firm matches. Clone size is stated in some rows and not others, as once, few, many or a class when expanded.

14	TRBV10-1	.	.	TRBJ2-7	TGCGCCAGCAGTGAAGGCCGGAGCTCCTACGAGCAGTACTTC	CASSEGRSSYEQYF
16	TRBV5-1	.	.	TRBJ1-1	TGCGCCAGCAGCTTGGTATTCGGGGGTGGTTTCACTGAAGCTTTCTTT	CASSLVFGGGFTEAFF
20	TRBV4-1	TRBD2	.	TRBJ2-2	TGCGCCAGCAGCCGACAACCGGGACTAGCAGGGGTCCACGGGATCGGGGAGCTGTTTTTT	CASSRQPGLAGVHGIGELFF
16	TRBV6-6	.	.	TRBJ1-5	TGTGCCAGCAGTCCTGGGCCTGACAGAATTAATCAGCCCCAGCATTTT	CASSPGPDRINQPQHF
12	TRBV25-1	.	.	TRBJ1-6	TGTGCCAGCAGTGCCTCCTCTTCACCCCTCCACTTT	CASSASSSPLHF
16	TRBV6-6	.	.	TRBJ1-4	TGTGCCAGCAGTTACTTGAACCGCTATTGGAATGAAAAACTGTTTTTT	CASSYLNRYWNEKLFF
13	TRBV6-5	TRBD1	.	TRBJ2-2	TGTGCCAGCAACGAGGGGGCTGGCGGGGAGCTGTTTTTT	CASNEGAGGELFF
13	TRBV29-1	TRBD1	.	TRBJ1-1	TGCAGCGTACCGGGACAGGTAAACACTGAAGCTTTCTTT	CSVPGQVNTEAFF
15	TRBV6-6	.	.	TRBJ2-2	TGTGCCAGCAATCCCAAACCATTTACCACCGGGGAGCTGTTTTTT	CASNPKPFTTGELFF
12	TRBV30	.	.	TRBJ2-5	TGTGCCTGGCGACAGTCCCCAGAGACCCAGTACTTC	CAWRQSPETQYF
15	TRBV7-6	.	.	TRBJ1-1	TGTGCCAGCAGCTTAGCGGGGGCCGGAAACACTGAAGCTTTCTTT	CASSLAGAGNTEAFF
13	TRBV27	.	.	TRBJ2-2	TGTGCCAGCAGTCCAGGGCCCACTTTCGAGCTGTTTTTT	CASSPGPTFELFF
14	TRBV7-9	.	.	TRBJ2-7	TGTGCCAGCAGTCCGGTGGCTACATTCAACGAGCAGTACTTC	CASSPVATFNEQYF
12	TRBV28	.	.	TRBJ1-1	TGTGCCAGCAGCCGATTGAACACTGAAGCTTTCTTT	CASSRLNTEAFF
14	TRBV6-5	.	.	TRBJ1-2	TGTGCCAGCAGTTACGGGGGAATGAACTATGGCTACACCTTC	CASSYGGMNYGYTF
17	TRBV4-1	TRBD2	once	TRBJ2-1	TGCGCCAGCAGCCAAGGAAGGGCTAGCGGGAGTAGGAATGAGCAGTTCTTC	CASSQGRASGSRNEQFF
15	TRBV7-6	TRBD2	.	TRBJ2-1	TGTGCCAGCAGCTTAGGACTAGCGGGTTTCTATGAGCAGTTCTTC	CASSLGLAGFYEQFF
15	TRBV5-6	TRBD2	once	TRBJ2-3	TGTGCCAGCAGCTCCCCATCTAGCGGATCAGATACGCAGTATTTT	CASSSPSSGSDTQYF
15	TRBV7-3	.	.	TRBJ2-3	TGTGCCAGCAGCTTATCTTTGACAAGCACAGATACGCAGTATTTT	CASSLSLTSTDTQYF
14	TRBV30	.	.	TRBJ1-1	TGTGCCTGGAGCGACCGGGCTGCGGGCACTGAAGCTTTCTTT	CAWSDRAAGTEAFF
18	TRBV11-3	TRBD2	.	TRBJ2-3	TGTGCCAGCAGCATTCGGACTAGCGGGAGGGGCCTCACAGATACGCAGTATTTT	CASSIRTSGRGLTDTQYF
18	TRBV27	TRBD2	.	TRBJ2-2	TGTGCCAGCAGTTTCGATATTGGACTAGCGGGAGTTAACGGGGAGCTGTTTTTT	CASSFDIGLAGVNGELFF
14	TRBV5-1	.	.	TRBJ1-1	TGCGCCAGCAGCTCCACCCTAGACACTTTTGAAGCTTTCTTT	CASSSTLDTFEAFF
15	TRBV7-8	TRBD2	.	TRBJ2-1	TGTGCCAGCAGCTTAGCCGGGACTAGCGGCGGCGAGCAGTTCTTC	CASSLAGTSGGEQFF
18	TRBV7-9	TRBD1	.	TRBJ1-1	TGTGCCAGCAGCCCTAGGCTGGCAGGGGGGGGCATGAACACTGAAGCTTTCTTT	CASSPRLAGGGMNTEAFF
13	TRBV4-1	.	.	TRBJ2-1	TGCGCCAGCAGCCCTTGGACTCTCTATGAGCAGTTCTTC	CASSPWTLYEQFF
17	TRBV4-1	TRBD1	.	TRBJ2-1	TGCGCCAGCAGCCAAGACCCGGGACAGGGGATAGTAAATGAGCAGTTCTTC	CASSQDPGQGIVNEQFF
15	TRBV19	TRBD1	.	TRBJ2-1	TGTGCCAGTAGTATTAACAGGGGCCACTACAATGAGCAGTTCTTC	CASSINRGHYNEQFF
15	TRBV28	.	.	TRBJ2-4	TGTGCCAGCAGTCAAGGGGGGGGCATAGAAAACATTCAGTACTTC	CASSQGGGIENIQYF
16	TRBV27	.	.	TRBJ2-3	TGTGCCAGCAGTTTATGGGCTAGGGGACCCACAGATACGCAGTATTTT	CASSLWARGPTDTQYF
14	TRBV25-1	TRBD1	.	TRBJ1-6	TGTGCCAGCAGTTGGGGAGGGGGCAATTCACCCCTCCACTTT	CASSWGGGNSPLHF
15	TRBV5-1	.	.	TRBJ1-4	TGCGCCAGCAGCTTGAGAGAGTCAACTAATGAAAAACTGTTTTTT	CASSLRESTNEKLFF
15	TRBV5-1	TRBD1	.	TRBJ2-7	TGCGCCAGCAGCTGGACAGGGGGCGCCTCCTACGAGCAGTACTTC	CASSWTGGASYEQYF
12	TRBV11-2	.	.	TRBJ1-1	.	CASSWGQGATFF
16	TRBV7-6	.	.	TRBJ2-1	TGTGCCAGCAGCTTAGCGGGGACCCTGCTGTACAATGAGCAGTTCTTC	CASSLAGTLLYNEQFF
16	TRBV5-1	TRBD1	few	TRBJ2-7	TGCGCCAGCAGCCCACGGGACAGGGGGCTGAGGTACGAGCAGTACTTC	CASSPRDRGLRYEQYF
18	TRBV7-9	TRBD2	once	TRBJ2-3	TGTGCCAGCAGCCCCAGGGTGATCATCTGGACTAGCAGAGATACGCAGTATTTT	CASSPRVIIWTSRDTQYF
14	TRBV27	TRBD2	few	TRBJ2-7	TGTGCCAGCAGTGCGGGACTAGGCACCTACGAGCAGTACTTC	CASSAGLGTYEQYF
14	TRBV13	.	once	TRBJ2-7	TGTGCCAGCAGCCCGGGGACATTTGCCTACGAGCAGTACTTC	CASSPGTFAYEQYF
16	TRBV7-3	TRBD1	.	TRBJ1-1	TGTGCCAGCAGCTTAAGCCCGGGACAGGGACTCACTGAAGCTTTCTTT	CASSLSPGQGLTEAFF